One sample yielded the 22 T cell receptor beta chains listed below, sequenced in a study of T cells after yellow fever vaccination. MiXCR was run by TCRdb on the 5' RACE reads, yielding one entry per CDR3 protein. This sample has 95,000 to 150,000 distinct CDR3 sequences, with around 15% found just once. The material was CD8+ T cells sorted from PBMCs, obtained 5 days after the yellow fever booster vaccination. The receptors come from a man aged 18 to 30 who received the YFV17D yellow fever vaccine.

A few counts support this clonotype. The rearrangement uses TRBV7-9 and TRBJ2-1, with D perhaps TRBD2 (5 bases). V lost 7 bases to trimming and J lost 9 bases, with 16 bases between them. The germline CDR1 and CDR2 sequences are SEHNR and FQNEAQ (reference sequence). CDR3 size: 13 residues. The CDR3 DNA follows: TGTGCCAGCAAAAACGGGGTGTTAACTGAGCAGTTCTTC. Translated, it gives CASKNGVLTEQFF.

This clonotype came up many times. The chain is built from TRBV11-2 and TRBJ1-1; unclear D gene. V shed 0 bases and J shed 4 bases, with 9 bases lying between them. Germline CDR1 is SGHAT and CDR2 is FQNNGV. This CDR3 has 14 residues. As DNA, the CDR3 is TGTGCCAGCAGCTTAGAGGCATCCAGCACTGAAGCTTTCTTT. The encoded protein is CASSLEASSTEAFF.

The chain joins TRBV24-1 to TRBJ2-7, with 7 bases aligning to TRBD1. CDR3 length: 13 residues. Trimming removed 6 bases from V and 3 bases from J; junction bases left unmatched: 4. CDR1 is KGHDR and CDR2 is SFDVKD in the germline V gene. CDR3 amino acids: CATSWDRHYEQYF. In DNA, the CDR3 is TGTGCCACCAGTTGGGACAGACACTACGAGCAGTACTTC.

V and J are TRBV20-1 and TRBJ1-1; TRBD1 is a possible D gene (6 bases). The germline V and J ends were trimmed by 3 bases and 5 bases, with 19 bases remaining between them. CDR1 and CDR2 (germline): DFQATT, SNEGSKA (reference sequence). The CDR3 totals 15 residues. CDR3 sequence (DNA): TGCAGTGCTAGGGACCCGCGGGAACAGGGAACTGAAGCTTTCTTT. Translated: CSARDPREQGTEAFF.

This clonotype turned up a few times. This sequence joins TRBV12-3 or TRBV12-4 and TRBJ2-3; D is unresolved. The CDR3 covers 12 residues. Trimming stripped 6 bases from V and 5 bases from J, with 9 bases between. The CDR3 here is CASRTLIDTQYF. CDR3 sequence (DNA): TGTGCCAGCAGAACATTAATAGATACGCAGTATTTT.

A few counts support this clonotype. The chain recombines TRBV28 with TRBJ2-7, with D perhaps assigned TRBD1 or TRBD2 (5 bases each). V shed 8 bases and J shed 3 bases, with 14 bases lying between them. This CDR3 is built from 13 residues. Germline values: CDR1 MDHEN, CDR2 SYDVKM. CDR3 sequence (DNA): TGTGCCAGCCGACGGGGCCCGAACTACGAGCAGTACGTC. Protein sequence: CASRRGPNYEQYV.

This chain links TRBV20-1 with TRBJ1-2, with TRBD1 identical over 8 bases. Losses at the gene ends were 2 bases for V and 6 bases for J; bases not matched to a gene: 20. This CDR3 has 18 amino acids. Germline V lookup: CDR1 DFQATT, CDR2 SNEGSKA (reference sequence). The CDR3 nucleotides read TGCAGTGCTAGATATATACAGGGGGTTACGAACATATACGATGGCTACACCTTC. This codes for CSARYIQGVTNIYDGYTF.

This clonotype was seen a handful of times. This rearrangement joins TRBV7-7 to TRBJ1-1; 8 bases match TRBD1. The length of the CDR3 is 13 residues. CDR1 SSHAT and CDR2 FNYEAQ come from the germline V gene (reference sequence). V shed 4 bases, J shed 4 bases, and the junction held 2 bases outside the gene matches. The CDR3 DNA is TGTGCCAGCAGCTACGGACAGGGCACTGAAGCTTTCTTT. This encodes CASSYGQGTEAFF.

This rearrangement joins TRBV7-9 to TRBJ2-5, with 9 bases fitting TRBD1. The trim removed 5 bases at V and 3 bases at J, leaving 7 bases unmatched. The CDR3 is 15 amino acids. From germline, CDR1 is SEHNR and CDR2 FQNEAQ (reference sequence). CDR3 sequence reads: CASSTTGTGKETQYF. CDR3 bases: TGTGCCAGCAGCACAACCGGGACAGGGAAAGAGACCCAGTACTTC.

The chain couples TRBV7-9 to TRBJ1-1; 8 positions agree with TRBD1. The CDR3 has 15 amino acids. V lost 3 bases and J lost 7; bases outside the gene matches: 10. Germline values: CDR1 SEHNR, CDR2 FQNEAQ (reference sequence). In DNA, the CDR3 is TGTGCCAGCAGCTTCTCTTCAGGGGGCGAATATGAAGCTTTCTTT. It translates to CASSFSSGGEYEAFF.

The gene calls are TRBV28 and TRBJ2-3; the match to TRBD2 covers 7 bases. Germline lookup yields CDR1 MDHEN and CDR2 SYDVKM. V was pared by 3 bases and J by 4 bases, with 7 bases of the junction left unmatched. The CDR3 extends over 15 amino acids. This CDR3 is CASSFPGGMADTQYF. CDR3 coding DNA: TGTGCCAGCAGTTTTCCCGGGGGGATGGCAGATACGCAGTATTTT.

The chain joins TRBV7-6 to TRBJ2-5; 10 positions match TRBD1. The CDR3 length is 14 residues. The V gene end was trimmed by 4 bases and the J gene end by 5 bases; junction bases not matched to a gene: 4. CDR1 is SGHVS and CDR2 is FNYEAQ in the germline V gene. In DNA, the CDR3 is TGTGCCAGCAGCTCTGGACAGGGGGACGAGACCCAGTACTTC. This sequence encodes CASSSGQGDETQYF.

The chain carries TRBV27 and TRBJ2-2; D call uncertain. Trimming shortened V by 4 bases and J by 4 bases, and 7 bases separated the two germline ends. The CDR3 length is 13 residues. Germline values: CDR1 MNHEY, CDR2 SMNVEV (reference sequence). Written as DNA, the CDR3 is TGTGCCAGCAGTTCCCCGATCACCGGGGAGCTGTTTTTT. Translating it yields CASSSPITGELFF.

The genes are TRBV6-5 and TRBJ1-1, with a weak D call TRBD1 (5 bases). Trimming stripped 0 bases from V and 1 base from J, with 9 bases between. The germline V gene encodes CDR1 MNHEY and CDR2 SVGAGI. The CDR3 loop spans 15 amino acids. This CDR3 reads CASSYSRGRNTEAFF. As DNA, the CDR3 is TGTGCCAGCAGTTACTCACGGGGGAGGAACACTGAAGCTTTCTTT.

V gene TRBV11-2 combines with J gene TRBJ1-1; D ambiguous. CDR3 size: 14 residues. Trimming left V 2 bases short and J 3 bases short, with 10 bases between. Germline V gene sequence: CDR1 SGHAT, CDR2 FQNNGV. CDR3 coding DNA: TGTGCCAGCAGCTTAAGTCGGAGCTACACTGAAGCTTTCTTT. It yields the protein CASSLSRSYTEAFF.

This clonotype was seen many times. V usage is TRBV5-1 and J usage is TRBJ2-3; D may be TRBD1 (5 bases). Trimming cost V 0 bases and J 4 bases, with 9 bases left between them. Germline values: CDR1 SGHRS, CDR2 YFSETQ. The CDR3 contains 14 residues. The CDR3 spells CASSLGQGADTQYF. CDR3 DNA: TGCGCCAGCAGCTTGGGGCAGGGTGCAGATACGCAGTATTTT. Complete variable domain (other parts from reference TRBV5-1 and TRBJ2-3): KAGVTQTPRYLIKTRGQQVTLSCSPISGHRSVSWYQQTPGQGLQFLFEYFSETQRNKGNFPGRFSGRQFSNSRSEMNVSTLELGDSALYLCASSLGQGADTQYFGPGTRLTVL.

The sample holds a few counts of this clonotype. The chain's CDR3 is CASSPSYLTYEQYF. CDR3 in DNA: TGTGCCAGCAGTCCGTCCTATCTCACCTACGAGCAGTACTTC. This chain uses TRBV7-9 with TRBJ2-7; D unclear. In germline, CDR1 is SEHNR, CDR2 FQNEAQ (reference sequence). Deletions cut 6 bases from V and 2 bases from J, with 14 bases between. This CDR3 has 14 amino acids.

In its sample, this clonotype was seen many times. This chain uses TRBV7-2 with TRBJ2-5; D is uncertain. This CDR3 region has 12 residues. CDR1 SGHTA and CDR2 FQGNSA come from the germline V gene. The V and J ends lost 1 base and 5 bases respectively, with 5 bases between them. The CDR3 sequence is CASSLGVETQYF. The CDR3 DNA is TGTGCCAGCAGCTTAGGCGTTGAGACCCAGTACTTC.

In this sample, this clonotype turned up a few times. The CDR3 loop reads CASSYTGGEQYF. The DNA for the CDR3 is TGTGCCAGCAGCTACACGGGAGGCGAGCAGTACTTC. J is TRBJ2-7 and V is TRBV7-6; 7 nucleotides line up with TRBD2. CDR1 is SGHVS and CDR2 is FNYEAQ in the germline V gene. After removal of 4 bases from V and 6 bases from J, the junction contained 3 bases not matched to a gene. This CDR3 is built from 12 residues.

The V and J genes are TRBV12-3 or TRBV12-4 and TRBJ2-7; D tentatively reads TRBD1 or TRBD2 (5 bases each). V lost 1 base to trimming and J lost 5 bases, with 6 bases between them. This CDR3 spans 12 amino acids. CDR3 in DNA: TGTGCCAGCAGTTTAGGGGACGACGAGCAGTACGTC. It encodes CASSLGDDEQYV.

The chain joins TRBV3-1 to TRBJ1-5; the D is unclear. CDR1 LGHDT and CDR2 YNNKEL come from the germline V gene (reference sequence). There are 15 residues in the CDR3. The ends were cut back, 1 base at V and 0 bases at J, with 7 bases in the middle. Written as DNA, the CDR3 is TGTGCCAGCAGCCAAGCAGAGCATAGCAATCAGCCCCAGCATTTT. Its protein product is CASSQAEHSNQPQHF. The full variable domain, with the rest looked up from reference TRBV3-1 and TRBJ1-5, is DTAVSQTPKYLVTQMGNDKSIKCEQNLGHDTMYWYKQDSKKFLKIMFSYNNKELIINETVPNRFSPKSPDKAHLNLHINSLELGDSAVYFCASSQAEHSNQPQHFGDGTRLSIL.

The CDR3 DNA reads TGTGCCAGCAGGACAGGGGGCTACGAGCAGTACTTC. Its translation is CASRTGGYEQYF. J is TRBJ2-7 and V is TRBV7-9; TRBD1 agrees at 9 bases. The ends lost 6 bases at V and 3 bases at J; junction bases unmatched: 0. The CDR3 totals 12 residues. The germline V gene has CDR1 SEHNR and CDR2 FQNEAQ (reference sequence).